Reported below is one T cell receptor beta chain. Its antigen is unknown. The sample belongs to a study of CD8 T cells in Susac syndrome. Overall study results and limits: The study's TCR sequencing and HLA analysis drew on a certain number of individuals. That number was acknowledged as relatively small.

This CDR3 spans 20 amino acids. Trimming shortened V by 1 base and J by 1 base, and 27 bases separated the two germline ends. CDR1 SGHRS and CDR2 YFSETQ come from the germline V gene. With random hexamers, 0.5 to 1 ug RNA was reverse transcribed. The immunoSEQ assay covered 54 Vbeta and 13 Jbeta segments for CDR3. MiXCR, applied by TCRdb to the immunoSEQ multiplex PCR reads, yields one record per CDR3 protein. The sample records some 260,000 distinct CDR3 sequences, 80% to 95% being singletons. CD8+ and CD4+ T cells from blood underwent TCR beta sequencing, which was carried out in a high-throughput format. Negative isolation was applied to CD8+ and CD4+ T cells, and FACS enrichment was applied to TEMRA cells.

The J gene is TRBJ2-7, the V gene TRBV5-1; TRBD1 is a possible D gene (5 bases). The source material was CD4+ T cells from PBMCs. The receptor was derived from a human donor with multiple sclerosis. The CDR3 protein is CASSLYSCVGSTVRSYEQYV. The DNA for the CDR3 is TGCGCCAGCAGCTTGTATTCGTGCGTCGGGTCGACAGTACGATCCTACGAGCAGTACGTC.